Listed below are T cell receptor beta chains from one sample, sequenced in a study of shared clonotypes between healthy human individuals. The table came from immunoSEQ multiplex PCR; TCRdb's copy has only in-frame clones and leaves some out. This sample yields roughly 2.1 million clones, of which approximately 94% are seen a single time; about 1.8% belongs to the top ten. Material for sequencing was naive CD8+ T cells from PBMCs. These receptors all stem from a man between 18 and 35 years old in good health. Some clones in this sample may be carry-over from other donors' samples. Both conserved end residues are part of each CDR3. The D gene is left open where the match is weak. For some rows the clone size is stated as once, few or many, or as a class when expanded; others skip it.

j_call clone_size d_call cdr3_length v_call cdr3_nt cdr3_aa
TRBJ2-7 once . 13 TRBV7-2 TGTGCCAGCAGCTTAACGGAGTCCTACGAGCAGTACTTC CASSLTESYEQYF
TRBJ2-7 . TRBD1 16 TRBV19 TGTGCCAGTAGTATCCCCGGGACAGCTTACGAGGGGGAGCAGTACTTC CASSIPGTAYEGEQYF
TRBJ2-7 once . 16 TRBV18 TGTGCCAGCTCGGAGGGGCGCGGGCTGGGGGGCTACGAGCAGTACTTC CASSEGRGLGGYEQYF
TRBJ2-7 . . 14 TRBV27 TGTGCCAGCAGTCCGACTAGTACTTTGTTCGAGCAGTACTTC CASSPTSTLFEQYF
TRBJ2-7 . . 11 TRBV15 TGTGCCACCAGCGAGCTGGGAGAGCAGTACTTC CATSELGEQYF
TRBJ1-1 . . 15 TRBV4-1 TGCGCCAGCAGCCAACGTCAGAGCCTGAACACTGAAGCTTTCTTT CASSQRQSLNTEAFF
TRBJ2-4 . . 17 TRBV5-8 TGTGCCAGCAGCTCGAGCAACAGGGAACTCTCCAAAAACATTCAGTACTTC CASSSSNRELSKNIQYF
TRBJ1-2 . . 14 TRBV6-1 TGTGCCAGCAGTGCAAAAGTGCAGGGTCATGGCTACACCTTC CASSAKVQGHGYTF
TRBJ2-7 . . 13 TRBV19 TGTGCCAGTAGTGGAACAGGGTTCTACGAGCAGTACTTC CASSGTGFYEQYF
TRBJ1-2 . TRBD1 16 TRBV7-8 TGTGCCAGCAGCGCCGGGACAGGGGGCGATCACTATGGCTACACCTTC CASSAGTGGDHYGYTF
TRBJ1-2 . TRBD1 15 TRBV6-1 TGTGCCAGCAGTCCATATGGACAGGTCCTCTATGGCTACACCTTC CASSPYGQVLYGYTF
TRBJ2-1 . TRBD2 18 TRBV19 TGTGCCAGTAGCGCCCCCTCGGGAGGGGAAAGCTCCTACAATGAGCAGTTCTTC CASSAPSGGESSYNEQFF
TRBJ2-6 . TRBD1 15 TRBV6-5 TGTGCCAGCATCGACAGGGGGCATGGGGCCAACGTCCTGACTTTC CASIDRGHGANVLTF
TRBJ2-7 . . 15 TRBV10-3 TGTGCCATCAGCGACCGTACGGGGAATGACTACGAGCAGTACTTC CAISDRTGNDYEQYF
TRBJ2-4 . TRBD2 17 TRBV4-2 TGTGCCAGCAGCCAAGATTGGCTAGCGGGCAACGAAAACATTCAGTACTTC CASSQDWLAGNENIQYF
TRBJ2-7 once . 15 TRBV7-9 TGTGCCAGCAGCCCCCAGCTCGGGGGACCCTACGAGCAGTACTTC CASSPQLGGPYEQYF
TRBJ1-1 . . 16 TRBV28 TGTGCCAGCAGTTTCGAGTATAGGGAATCGGGCACTGAAGCTTTCTTT CASSFEYRESGTEAFF
TRBJ2-7 . . 11 TRBV4-1 TGCGCCACCGGAGGGGGAGGAGAGCAGTACTTC CATGGGGEQYF
TRBJ1-2 . . 15 TRBV2 TGTGCCAGCAGTGATCAAGGATGGGGGAACTATGGCTACACCTTC CASSDQGWGNYGYTF
TRBJ2-7 . . 16 TRBV7-3 TGTGCCAGCAGCGAACATCCCGGGACACCAGCCTACGAGCAGTACTTC CASSEHPGTPAYEQYF
TRBJ2-7 . . 14 TRBV15 TGTGCCACCAGCAGGCAGGACAGATCCTACGAGCAGTACTTC CATSRQDRSYEQYF
TRBJ1-2 . . 15 TRBV7-9 TGTGCCAGCAGTCCTACCGGGACGACAAACTATGGCTACACCTTC CASSPTGTTNYGYTF
TRBJ2-7 . TRBD2 16 TRBV15 TGTGCCACCAGCAGAGTTACTAGCGGGCCCTCCTACGAGCAGTACTTC CATSRVTSGPSYEQYF
TRBJ2-1 once TRBD2 15 TRBV15 TGTGCCACCAGCAGAGGTAGCGGGAGTATGAATGAGCAGTTCTTC CATSRGSGSMNEQFF
TRBJ2-2 once . 12 TRBV27 TGTGCCAGCAACTCATCCCCCGGGGAGCTGTTTTTT CASNSSPGELFF
TRBJ2-2 . . 15 TRBV7-3 TGTGCCAGCAGCTCCCTACAGGGACCGTCCGGGGAGCTGTTTTTT CASSSLQGPSGELFF
TRBJ2-1 . TRBD2 15 TRBV4-2 TGTGCCAGCAGCCAAGGAACTAGCGGGACTAGTGAGCAGTTCTTC CASSQGTSGTSEQFF
TRBJ2-7 . TRBD2 16 TRBV7-8 TGTGCCAGCAGCTGGACCCTGGGACTAGCGGGAGTCGAGCAGTACTTC CASSWTLGLAGVEQYF
TRBJ2-2 . . 15 TRBV4-1 TGCGCCAGCAGCCAAGGTCCTGCCACCTCCGGGGAGCTGTTTTTT CASSQGPATSGELFF
TRBJ2-2 . . 15 TRBV2 TGTGCCAGCAGTGTTAGCGGTTCGAACACCGGGGAGCTGTTTTTT CASSVSGSNTGELFF
TRBJ2-5 . TRBD2 16 TRBV9 TGTGCCAGCAGCGATGGTGTAGCGGGAGGCCCGAGGACCCAGTACTTC CASSDGVAGGPRTQYF
TRBJ2-1 . . 13 TRBV5-4 TGTGCCAGCAGCCTCCGGGGCTTCAATGAGCAGTTCTTC CASSLRGFNEQFF
TRBJ2-3 . . 17 TRBV9 TGTGCCAGCAGCGTAGTGGCTAGGGATCGGAGCACAGATACGCAGTATTTT CASSVVARDRSTDTQYF
TRBJ1-1 once . 16 TRBV5-1 TGCGCCAGCAGCCCATACCGGGACGGAGAGAACACTGAAGCTTTCTTT CASSPYRDGENTEAFF
TRBJ2-5 once . 12 TRBV5-1 TGCGCCAGCAGCTTTGGAAAAGAGACCCAGTACTTC CASSFGKETQYF
TRBJ1-1 . . 14 TRBV27 TGTGCCAGCAGCCTCGCCCCGGGGATAGCCGAAGCTTTCTTT CASSLAPGIAEAFF
TRBJ1-3 . . 14 TRBV27 TGTGCCAGCAAACCCCAGGGACTTGGAAACACCATATATTTT CASKPQGLGNTIYF
TRBJ2-7 . TRBD1 17 TRBV15 TGTGCCACCAGCAGACACCGGGACAGACAAATCTCCTACGAGCAGTACTTC CATSRHRDRQISYEQYF
TRBJ1-5 . . 14 TRBV21-1 TGTGCCAGCCGGGCCCAGACAGGGAATCAGCCCCAGCATTTT CASRAQTGNQPQHF
TRBJ1-1 once . 18 TRBV11-2 TGTGCCAGCAGCTTAGCACCCTACAAACACCCAGGGGACACTGAAGCTTTCTTT CASSLAPYKHPGDTEAFF
TRBJ2-7 . . 14 TRBV6-5 TGTGCCAGCATATCCGACAGGGTGGGGGGCGAGCAGTACTTC CASISDRVGGEQYF
TRBJ1-2 . TRBD1 13 TRBV19 TGTGCCAGTAGTCACCGGACAGGGGATGGCTACACCTTC CASSHRTGDGYTF
TRBJ1-1 once . 14 TRBV9 TGTGCCAGCAGCCCCCGGACCGGAACGGCTGAAGCTTTCTTT CASSPRTGTAEAFF
TRBJ1-1 once . 15 TRBV28 TGTGCCAGCAGTTTATGGGGAGCTAAGAACACTGAAGCTTTCTTT CASSLWGAKNTEAFF
TRBJ1-1 . . 13 TRBV27 TGTGCCAGCAGTTTATACGGCTACACTGAAGCTTTCTTT CASSLYGYTEAFF
TRBJ2-3 . TRBD2 16 TRBV4-1 TGCGCCAGCAGCCTAGGACTAGCGGGATTTATAGATACGCAGTATTTT CASSLGLAGFIDTQYF
TRBJ2-7 . . 15 TRBV4-1 TGCGCCAGCAGCCAACGAACAAGTAGCTCCTACGAGCAGTACTTC CASSQRTSSSYEQYF
TRBJ1-4 . . 16 TRBV7-9 TGTGCCAGCAGCTTAGGGCCGAGCGCAACTAATGAAAAACTGTTTTTT CASSLGPSATNEKLFF
TRBJ2-5 . . 16 TRBV7-2 TGTGCCAGCAGCTTAGCCGTTACAGGGTACCAAGAGACCCAGTACTTC CASSLAVTGYQETQYF
TRBJ2-1 . . 16 TRBV9 TGTGCCAGCAGCGTAGGGGCAGGGAGTCGTCTAAATGAGCAGTTCTTC CASSVGAGSRLNEQFF
TRBJ1-2 few . 16 TRBV16 TGTGCCAGCAGTCTAAGCCCCAGGGGCCGAGACTATGGCTACACCTTC CASSLSPRGRDYGYTF
TRBJ2-5 . TRBD2 15 TRBV7-8 TGTGCCAGCAGCTTAGGACTAGCGGGAGGAGAGACCCAGTACTTC CASSLGLAGGETQYF